The 8 T cell receptor beta chains in this list originate from one sample, sequenced in a study of blood T cell repertoires in COVID-19. Clones were sequenced by immunoSEQ multiplex PCR, and TCRdb holds only the in-frame ones, with some missing. This repertoire shows some 200,000 clones, approximately 80% found once; its top ten account for about 7.7%. Sequencing was performed on PBMCs or T cells enriched from blood (not recorded which). These receptors were collected from a woman between 40 and 50 years old with acute COVID-19.

This chain connects TRBV2 to TRBJ2-2; 7 bases line up with TRBD1. Unmatched junction bases numbered 7, after V lost 5 bases and J lost 7 bases. The CDR3 contains 14 residues. Germline V gene data show CDR1 as SNHLY and CDR2 as FYNNEI. Here the CDR3 reads CASSYGTVRGELFF. CDR3 DNA: TGTGCCAGCAGTTACGGGACAGTTCGCGGGGAGCTGTTTTTT.

The chain combines TRBV7-8 with TRBJ1-3; TRBD1 is a possible D gene (5 bases). The germline V and J ends were trimmed by 5 bases and 2 bases, with 19 bases remaining between them. The CDR3 is 17 residues long. Germline V gene sequence: CDR1 SGHVS, CDR2 FQNEAQ. The CDR3 spells CASSPTGPTEPGNTIYF. The CDR3, as DNA: TGTGCCAGCAGCCCGACGGGCCCGACAGAGCCTGGAAACACCATATATTTT.

The chain recombines TRBV24-1 with TRBJ2-1; weak D call: TRBD1 (7 bases). The CDR3 has 14 residues. Germline loops: CDR1 KGHDR, CDR2 SFDVKD. Trimming took 1 base from V and 12 from J, leaving 15 bases between them. This CDR3 is CATSDFAGGGRQFF. The CDR3 DNA sequence: TGTGCCACCAGTGATTTCGCCGGAGGGGGCAGGCAGTTCTTC.

The chain couples TRBV6-1 to TRBJ1-2; 9 bases match TRBD1. The germline V gene has CDR1 MNHNS and CDR2 SASEGT. V dropped 5 bases and J dropped 7; count of bases not matched to a gene: 11. The CDR3 has 15 residues. The CDR3 sequence is CASSPGQGPGGGYTF. The CDR3 DNA reads as TGTGCCAGCAGTCCGGGACAGGGACCGGGGGGTGGCTACACCTTC.

The chain couples TRBV2 to TRBJ2-1, with TRBD2 matching over 11 bases. The CDR3 totals 15 residues. Germline V gives CDR1 SNHLY, CDR2 FYNNEI. J lost 4 bases, V lost 6 bases, and 5 bases had no gene match. CDR3 residues: CASRRVAGGYNEQFF. The CDR3 DNA sequence: TGTGCCAGCAGGCGGGTAGCGGGAGGGTACAATGAGCAGTTCTTC.

This chain uses TRBV14 with TRBJ2-1, with D hard to call. V shed 3 bases and J shed 4 bases, with 7 bases lying between them. Germline CDR1 SGHDN, CDR2 FVKESK. The CDR3 is 13 amino acids. The CDR3 sequence: CASSQAVYNEQFF. CDR3 in DNA: TGTGCCAGCAGCCAGGCAGTATACAATGAGCAGTTCTTC.

The chain employs TRBV30 and TRBJ1-2; 9 bases fit TRBD1. The CDR3 has 14 amino acids. Germline assignment: CDR1 GTSNPN and CDR2 SVGIG (reference sequence). Trimming removed 1 base from V and 4 bases from J; junction bases left unmatched: 4. In DNA form, the CDR3 reads TGTGCCTGGAGTGGAACAGGGGGCGTCTATGGCTACACCTTC. Its protein product is CAWSGTGGVYGYTF.

This chain connects TRBV28 to TRBJ1-1; possibly TRBD1 for D (6 bases). The CDR3 runs 17 residues. Trimming cost V 6 bases and J 4 bases, with 24 bases left between them. Germline V gene data show CDR1 as MDHEN and CDR2 as SYDVKM. In DNA, the CDR3 is TGTGCCAGCAGCCCCGGGGACGGGACTAAGGGGGTCACTGAAGCTTTCTTT. Residues: CASSPGDGTKGVTEAFF.